Following are 32 T cell receptor beta chains from one sample sequenced in a study of technical replicates of blood from several donors. Produced via immunoSEQ multiplex PCR; TCRdb's table is partial and in-frame only. The sample has about 69,000 clones, approximately 88% seen once; the top ten hold around 4.6%. Sequenced sample: PBMCs. These receptors were obtained from a human donor in good health. Some clones in this sample may be carry-over from other donors' samples.

The rearrangement joins TRBV5-6 to TRBJ2-2; tentatively, D is TRBD2 (6 bases). The CDR3 covers 14 residues. Germline CDR1 is SGHDT and CDR2 is YYEEEE. V gave up 5 bases and J gave up 5 bases, with 13 bases separating them. This chain's CDR3 is CASRRDSQTGELFF. Here the CDR3 DNA reads TGTGCCAGCAGGAGGGACTCGCAGACCGGGGAGCTGTTTTTT.

The rearrangement joins TRBV9 to TRBJ2-3, with 7 bases that match TRBD2. With 3 bases clipped from V and 0 bases from J, the junction kept 16 bases outside the gene matches. CDR3 length: 19 amino acids. The germline gives CDR1 SGDLS, CDR2 YYNGEE. CDR3 sequence: CASSASPYLTAGSTDTQYF. DNA for the CDR3: TGTGCCAGCAGCGCCAGCCCTTACCTGACAGCGGGGAGCACAGATACGCAGTATTTT.

The chain carries TRBV7-9 and TRBJ2-1, with 8 bases lining up with TRBD2. The V gene's germline CDR1 is SEHNR and CDR2 FQNEAQ (reference sequence). V lost 1 base and J lost 6; bases outside the gene matches: 5. There are 15 residues in the CDR3. The CDR3 DNA follows: TGTGCCAGCAGCTTAGGTACTAGCGGACTCAATGAGCAGTTCTTC. It is translated as CASSLGTSGLNEQFF.

The genes are TRBV11-3 and TRBJ2-3, with 7 bases that match TRBD1. Per germline, CDR1 SGHNT and CDR2 YENEEA. Trimming took 1 base from V and 5 from J; bases not matched to a gene: 3. The CDR3 has 14 amino acids. CDR3 DNA sequence: TGTGCCAGCAGCTTAGGACAGGGTAAAGATACGCAGTATTTT. It translates to CASSLGQGKDTQYF.

The V call is TRBV27, the J call TRBJ1-5; 7 positions agree with TRBD1. V lost 6 bases and J lost 4; bases outside the gene matches: 6. Germline V lookup: CDR1 MNHEY, CDR2 SMNVEV (reference sequence). The CDR3 is 14 amino acids. CDR3 sequence reads: CASSSRTGNQPQHF. CDR3 bases: TGTGCCAGCAGCTCTAGGACAGGTAATCAGCCCCAGCATTTT.

The chain recombines TRBV2 with TRBJ2-7; a weak D match, TRBD1 (6 bases). There are 13 residues in the CDR3. V was clipped by 3 bases and J by 5 bases, with 11 bases between them. Germline CDR1 and CDR2: SNHLY and FYNNEI. The CDR3 DNA follows: TGTGCCAGCAGTGATAGGGCAGGGGACGAGCAGTACTTC. It yields the protein CASSDRAGDEQYF.

This chain links TRBV21-1 with TRBJ1-5. TRBV21-1 constitutes a pseudogene. This CDR3 region has 15 residues. The CDR3 DNA follows: TGTGCCAGCACCATTTGGAGGGATAGCAATCAGCCCCAGCATTTT. This encodes CASTIWRDSNQPQHF.

The chain employs TRBV7-9 and TRBJ2-1; 7 bases agree with TRBD2. Germline V gene sequence: CDR1 SEHNR, CDR2 FQNEAQ (reference sequence). The CDR3 length is 15 residues. The V segment lost 3 bases and the J segment 6 bases; nucleotides outside the gene matches: 8. The CDR3 protein is CASSFDGRLGNEQFF. As DNA, the CDR3 is TGTGCCAGCAGCTTCGACGGGAGGCTAGGCAATGAGCAGTTCTTC.

This clone was seen just once. The chain recombines TRBV7-2 with TRBJ1-2, with TRBD1 matching 9 bases. This CDR3 spans 15 amino acids. CDR1 and CDR2 from the germline V gene are SGHTA and FQGNSA. J was trimmed by 5 bases and V by 1 base; bases with no gene match: 5. This CDR3 reads CASSLGQGGIYGYTF. The CDR3 region has the DNA TGTGCCAGCAGCTTAGGACAGGGGGGGATATATGGCTACACCTTC.

V gene TRBV27 combines with J gene TRBJ2-7; D may be TRBD2 (6 bases). The CDR3 totals 17 residues. Between the trimmed V and J ends, which lost 6 bases and 0 bases, there was a span of 21 bases. Per the germline V gene, CDR1 is MNHEY and CDR2 is SMNVEV (reference sequence). CDR3 DNA: TGTGCCAGCAGCCCAATCAGAGTTGGACTACACTCCTACGAGCAGTACTTC. Encoded protein: CASSPIRVGLHSYEQYF.

V is TRBV6-5 and J is TRBJ1-1; tentative D call: TRBD1 (5 bases). CDR3 length equals 14 residues. Germline CDR1 reads MNHEY; CDR2 reads SVGAGI. Between the trimmed V and J ends, which lost 7 bases and 4 bases, there was a span of 16 bases. The CDR3 sequence is CASTPPGMVTEAFF. The DNA for the CDR3 is TGTGCCAGCACCCCCCCAGGGATGGTCACTGAAGCTTTCTTT.

The chain recombines TRBV6-1 with TRBJ2-2; 7 bases align to TRBD1. V dropped 7 bases and J dropped 7; count of bases not matched to a gene: 9. This CDR3 spans 14 amino acids. CDR1 and CDR2 from the germline V gene are MNHNS and SASEGT. The CDR3 DNA reads TGTGCCAGCAACCGGGACAGACAACACGGGGAGCTGTTTTTT. Its translation is CASNRDRQHGELFF.

V is TRBV19 and J is TRBJ1-5, with D maybe TRBD1 (6 bases). Germline V gives CDR1 LNHDA, CDR2 SQIVND (reference sequence). The CDR3 spans 13 residues. V dropped 6 bases and J dropped 5 bases, with 11 bases sitting between them. In DNA, the CDR3 is TGTGCCAGTAGCCAGGGGTTTGATCAGCCCCAGCATTTT. Encoded protein: CASSQGFDQPQHF.

This chain links TRBV7-2 with TRBJ1-4; 10 bases align to TRBD1. Germline CDR1 SGHTA, CDR2 FQGNSA. The CDR3 sequence is 13 residues long. With V trimmed by 4 bases and J by 11 bases, 4 bases remained unmatched. DNA for the CDR3: TGTGCCAGCAGCTCGACAGGGGGCGGGAAACTGTTTTTT. Amino acids: CASSSTGGGKLFF.

The V gene is TRBV9, the J gene TRBJ2-4; 13 nucleotides align to TRBD2. The germline CDR1 and CDR2 sequences are SGDLS and YYNGEE. The length of the CDR3 is 18 residues. Trimming took 5 bases from V and 0 from J; bases not matched to a gene: 8. As DNA, the CDR3 is TGTGCCAGCAGTAGACTAGCGGGGGGTCCCCTAGCCAAAAACATTCAGTACTTC. Translated, it gives CASSRLAGGPLAKNIQYF.

The chain uses TRBV18 and TRBJ1-6, with TRBD1 matching 7 bases. J gave up 3 bases and V 6 bases, and 5 bases lay outside the gene matches. Germline V lookup: CDR1 KGHSH, CDR2 LQKENI. The CDR3 extends over 15 amino acids. The CDR3 DNA follows: TGTGCCAGCTCGCCCGGGACAGTCTATAATTCACCCCTCCACTTT. Its translation: CASSPGTVYNSPLHF. Variable domain in full (rest from reference TRBV18 and TRBJ1-6): NAGVMQNPRHLVRRRGQEARLRCSPMKGHSHVYWYRQLPEEGLKFMVYLQKENIIDESGMPKERFSAEFPKEGPSILRIQQVVRGDSAAYFCASSPGTVYNSPLHFGNGTRLTVT.

The rearrangement uses TRBV6-4 and TRBJ2-2; D is perhaps TRBD1 (6 bases). Germline-derived CDR1 and CDR2 are MRHNA and SNTAGT. V lost 6 bases, J lost 5 bases, and 13 bases lay in between. The CDR3 totals 14 residues. CDR3: CASSPLGGTGELFF. The CDR3 bases are TGTGCCAGCAGCCCCTTAGGGGGTACCGGGGAGCTGTTTTTT.

The chain is built from TRBV2 and TRBJ2-7, with D maybe TRBD1 (5 bases). The CDR3 has 12 amino acids. Germline lookup yields CDR1 SNHLY and CDR2 FYNNEI. Trimming left V 7 bases short and J 7 bases short, with 14 bases between. CDR3: CASTKAGWEQYF. CDR3 in DNA: TGTGCCAGCACAAAGGCAGGGTGGGAGCAGTACTTC.

The chain has TRBV7-9 and TRBJ2-2; D is unresolved. Germline V gene data show CDR1 as SEHNR and CDR2 as FQNEAQ (reference sequence). V was clipped by 5 bases and J by 4 bases, with 11 bases between them. CDR3 length equals 14 residues. DNA of the CDR3: TGTGCCAGCAGCCTCCCAGGCCTCACCGGGGAGCTGTTTTTT. Protein product: CASSLPGLTGELFF.

The chain links TRBV7-8 to TRBJ1-1; possibly TRBD1 for D (6 bases). Trimming stripped 3 bases from V and 1 base from J, with 12 bases between. Germline V CDR1 and CDR2: SGHVS, FQNEAQ. The CDR3 is made up of 15 amino acids. This chain's CDR3 is CASSLRGGGNTEAFF. CDR3 coding DNA: TGTGCCAGCAGCTTGAGGGGGGGTGGGAACACTGAAGCTTTCTTT.

The V call is TRBV5-3, the J call TRBJ1-4; 11 positions match TRBD1. TRBV5-3 is given ORF status, its function remaining uncertain. The CDR3 spans 18 residues. Unmatched junction bases numbered 8, after V lost 2 bases and J lost 2 bases. Here the CDR3 DNA reads TGTGCCAGAAGCTTACCCAGGGACAGGGGGTCCACTAATGAAAAACTGTTTTTT. Translation gives CARSLPRDRGSTNEKLFF.

The chain joins TRBV5-1 to TRBJ2-7; 9 positions match TRBD2. V lost 4 bases, J lost 5 bases, and 7 bases stayed unmatched. This CDR3 comprises 14 residues. Germline V lookup: CDR1 SGHRS, CDR2 YFSETQ. DNA of the CDR3: TGCGCCAGCAGCGAGGGACTAGCTATCCACGAGCAGTACTTC. Its protein is CASSEGLAIHEQYF. The full variable domain, completed using reference TRBV5-1 and TRBJ2-7, is KAGVTQTPRYLIKTRGQQVTLSCSPISGHRSVSWYQQTPGQGLQFLFEYFSETQRNKGNFPGRFSGRQFSNSRSEMNVSTLELGDSALYLCASSEGLAIHEQYFGPGTRLTVT.

The genes are TRBV5-1 and TRBJ1-1; TRBD1 matches at 12 bases. The CDR3 runs to 14 residues. The V segment lost 0 bases and the J segment 11 bases; nucleotides outside the gene matches: 5. From germline, CDR1 is SGHRS and CDR2 YFSETQ. This CDR3 is CASSLEGQGAFAFF. The CDR3 region has the DNA TGCGCCAGCAGCTTGGAGGGACAGGGGGCGTTCGCTTTCTTT.

V usage is TRBV19 and J usage is TRBJ1-3; 7 bases line up with TRBD1. Trimming cost V 1 base and J 0 bases; bases outside gene matches: 6. CDR1 is LNHDA, CDR2 SQIVND, per germline (reference sequence). The length of the CDR3 is 17 residues. The CDR3 reads CASSIGRDSNSGNTIYF. The CDR3 DNA sequence: TGTGCCAGTAGTATAGGTCGGGACAGCAACTCTGGAAACACCATATATTTT.

The rearrangement joins TRBV7-9 to TRBJ2-5; 15 bases line up with TRBD2. Germline lookup yields CDR1 SEHNR and CDR2 FQNEAQ (reference sequence). V was pared by 5 bases and J by 5 bases, with 9 bases of the junction left unmatched. This CDR3 is 17 amino acids long. DNA of the CDR3: TGTGCCAGCAGCCTCCGGACTAGCGGGAGGGCCACGGAGACCCAGTACTTC. Its translation: CASSLRTSGRATETQYF.

This clone showed up just a few times. This chain joins TRBV29-1 and TRBJ1-2, with 9 bases identical to TRBD1. There are 13 residues in the CDR3. V was clipped by 1 base and J by 6 bases; unmatched bases: 3. Germline assignment: CDR1 SQVTM and CDR2 ANQGSEA. DNA for the CDR3: TGCAGCGTTGAAGGCGGGACAGGGAATGGCTACACCTTC. Amino acid sequence: CSVEGGTGNGYTF.

The rearrangement joins TRBV5-6 to TRBJ1-6; D is possibly TRBD1 (6 bases). The CDR3 is 16 amino acids. Germline V CDR1 and CDR2: SGHDT, YYEEEE. Deletions cut 2 bases from V and 2 bases from J, with 11 bases between. The CDR3 spells CASSLSQGTYNSPLHF. CDR3 DNA: TGTGCCAGCAGCTTATCACAGGGAACCTATAATTCACCCCTCCACTTT.

V and J are TRBV30 and TRBJ1-1; 8 nucleotides align to TRBD1. The CDR3 sequence is 12 residues long. V lost 0 bases to trimming and J lost 11 bases; unmatched junction nucleotides: 5. Germline-derived CDR1 and CDR2 are GTSNPN and SVGIG (reference sequence). The CDR3, as DNA: TGTGCCTGGAGTGTCCCAGGGGGCAGGGCTTTCTTT. Protein product: CAWSVPGGRAFF.

Details on this clone: Sequence at one end of the junction differs from germline and may be a read error. The chain links TRBV9 to TRBJ2-7; D may be TRBD2 (5 bases). This CDR3 is 15 amino acids long. Germline lookup yields CDR1 SGDLS and CDR2 YYNGEE. This CDR3 reads CASSSGGPTSSEQYF. For the CDR3, the DNA is TGTGCCAGCAGCTCCGGCGGGCCCACCTCCTCCGAGCAGTACTTC. The whole variable domain, filled in from reference TRBV9 and TRBJ2-7, reads DSGVTQTPKHLITATGQRVTLRCSPRSGDLSVYWYQQSLDQGLQFLIQYYNGEERAKGNILERFSAQQFPDLHSELNLSSLELGDSALYFCASSSGGPTSSEQYFGPGTRLTVT.

The rearrangement links TRBV9 to TRBJ1-5; 7 bases align to TRBD1. The V gene's germline CDR1 is SGDLS and CDR2 YYNGEE. The CDR3 extends over 15 amino acids. The V gene end was trimmed by 4 bases and the J gene end by 4 bases; junction bases not matched to a gene: 8. The CDR3, as DNA: TGTGCCAGCAGCCTGGAGGGGACAGAAAATCAGCCCCAGCATTTT. Amino acid sequence: CASSLEGTENQPQHF.

The gene calls are TRBV5-4 and TRBJ1-2; TRBD1 is a possible D gene (6 bases). Trimming cost V 4 bases and J 5 bases, with 12 bases left between them. The CDR3 spans 13 residues. CDR1 and CDR2 (germline): SGHNT, YYREEE (reference sequence). The CDR3 protein is CASSPYRVYGYTF. CDR3 in DNA: TGTGCCAGCAGCCCGTACAGGGTTTATGGCTACACCTTC.

The table lists this clone with a count of one. The chain has TRBV7-3 and TRBJ2-7; TRBD2 matches at 8 bases. Germline lookup yields CDR1 SGHTA and CDR2 FQGTGA. This CDR3 region has 14 residues. V lost 5 bases to trimming and J lost 5 bases; unmatched junction nucleotides: 8. The CDR3 region is CASSLGLADDEQYF. DNA of the CDR3: TGTGCCAGCAGCCTAGGACTAGCAGACGACGAGCAGTACTTC.